Sequencing of this TCR beta chain was carried out in a study of read filtering for tumor transcriptome and immune sequencing. Study information: Mean patient age was approximately 66 years, range about 45 to 90; 17 to 20 male, around 15 female.

Sampling of bone marrow took place during active disease in every patient. This clonotype was counted many times. The CDR3 is 15 amino acids. Trimming cost V 3 bases and J 0 bases, with 8 bases left between them. Germline-derived CDR1 and CDR2 are SGHTA and FQGTGA. This library used about 360 ng RNA and molecular barcoded adaptors spanning alpha/delta and beta/gamma chains. MiXCR, run by TCRdb on the reads, gives a single entry per CDR3 protein. Here the sample spans 50,000 to 65,000 distinct CDR3 sequences, around 18% being singletons. Material: a population of CD138-negative cells sorted from bone marrow. The V gene is TRBV7-3, the J gene TRBJ2-2, with D uncertain. This clonotype was obtained from a donor at least 40 years old with multiple myeloma. CDR3: CASSFRTANTGELFF. The CDR3 DNA reads as TGTGCCAGCAGCTTCCGAACAGCGAACACCGGGGAGCTGTTTTTT.